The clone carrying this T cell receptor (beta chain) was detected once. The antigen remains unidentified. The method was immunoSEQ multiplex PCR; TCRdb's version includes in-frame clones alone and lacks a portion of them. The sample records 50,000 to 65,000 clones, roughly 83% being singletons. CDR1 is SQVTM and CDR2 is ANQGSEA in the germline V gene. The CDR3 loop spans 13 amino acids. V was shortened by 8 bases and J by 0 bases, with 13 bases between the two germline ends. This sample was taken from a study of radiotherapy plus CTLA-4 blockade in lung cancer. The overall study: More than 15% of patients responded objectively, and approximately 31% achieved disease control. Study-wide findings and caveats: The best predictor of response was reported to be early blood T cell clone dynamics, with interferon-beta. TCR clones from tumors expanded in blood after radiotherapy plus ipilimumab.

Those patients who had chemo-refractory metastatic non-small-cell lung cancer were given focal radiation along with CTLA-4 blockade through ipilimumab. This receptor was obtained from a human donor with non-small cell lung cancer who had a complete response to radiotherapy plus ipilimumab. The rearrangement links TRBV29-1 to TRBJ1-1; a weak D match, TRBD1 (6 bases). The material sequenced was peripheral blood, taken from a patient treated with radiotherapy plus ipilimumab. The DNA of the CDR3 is TGCAGCCTTTTGACAGGCATGAACACTGAAGCTTTCTTT. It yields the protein CSLLTGMNTEAFF.